This T cell receptor beta chain derives from a study of T-cell reconstitution after alpha-beta-depleted transplantation in children. Molecular barcoding with unique molecular identifiers was used for the TCRbeta library. In TCRdb, the PCR reads were re-called with MiXCR into one record per CDR3 protein. The sample lists 90,000 to 100,000 distinct CDR3 sequences; less than 25% were seen once. From germline, CDR1 is MNHNS and CDR2 SASEGT. This CDR3 has 16 residues. Trimming took off 6 bases at V and 3 bases at J, with 20 bases between the two ends. The material was PBMCs, obtained before TCRalphabeta/CD19-depleted stem cell transplant. This sequence was found in a boy aged 2 to 9 with acute lymphoblastic leukemia, due to receive a stem cell transplant. This chain links TRBV6-1 with TRBJ2-5; possibly TRBD2 for D (6 bases). In DNA form, the CDR3 reads TGTGCCAGCAGATCCGACTTGCGGAGGGGCGAAGAGACCCAGTACTTC. This gives the protein CASRSDLRRGEETQYF.